This T cell receptor beta chain is from a study of tumor-infiltrating lymphocytes in primary liver carcinoma. This clonotype was recorded once. Relative to the germline gene, one junction end is altered; a read error may explain this. Unsorted whole blood served as the source of blood RNA, and germline DNA was extracted as well. TCR beta cDNA was reverse-transcribed from around 0.55 ug of total RNA. The reaction used a constant-region primer and ProtoScript II reverse transcriptase. ARM-PCR, slightly modified, supplied the TCR beta libraries through three nested multiplex PCR rounds. Running roughly 10 cycles apiece, the first two PCR rounds relied on TRBV1-TRBV30 forward primers together with a C-beta reverse primer. MiXCR was run by TCRdb on the multiplex PCR reads, yielding one entry per CDR3 protein. The table includes approximately 210,000 distinct CDR3 sequences, roughly 61% detected once. The CDR3 runs 15 residues. Germline V CDR1 and CDR2: SEHNR, FQNEAQ (reference sequence).

The TCR comes from an older woman with primary liver carcinoma and hepatitis B virus infection. The sequenced sample consisted of peripheral blood. The chain links TRBV7-9 to TRBJ2-7; 10 nucleotides agree with TRBD2. CDR3 bases: TGTGCTAGCAGCTTAGCGGGGGGTTCTACCTACGAAAAGTACTTC. Amino acids: CASSLAGGSTYEKYF.